These 22 T cell receptor beta chains were sequenced from one sample in a study of beta chain features in type 1 diabetes. The study reverse transcribed the entire isolated RNA, so it sequenced expressed TCRB transcripts. Sequencing was performed with immunoSEQ multiplex PCR; in TCRdb, only in-frame clones are kept and a portion is missing. The sample gives some 200,000 clones, approximately 10% of which show up once; 1% to 1.5% is in the top ten. Sequencing was carried out using central memory CD4+ T cells from blood. These TCRs come from a man aged 18-30 years in good health.

The V gene is TRBV6-6, the J gene TRBJ2-3; D gene ambiguous. The CDR3 spans 13 residues. Germline values: CDR1 MNHNY, CDR2 SVGAGI (reference sequence). The V end lost 6 bases, the J end lost 8 bases, and 15 bases lay between the germline ends. The CDR3 DNA follows: TGTGCCAGCAGACAACTTCCCTTAGGTACGCAGTATTTT. Amino acid sequence: CASRQLPLGTQYF.

This clone has just a few counts. The chain links TRBV19 to TRBJ1-2, with TRBD1 matching over 8 bases. CDR3 length: 17 amino acids. Germline-derived CDR1 and CDR2 are LNHDA and SQIVND (reference sequence). J lost 1 base, V lost 5 bases, and 12 bases had no gene match. This CDR3 reads CASSAGTGRTINYGYTF. The DNA for the CDR3 is TGTGCCAGTAGTGCCGGGACAGGCCGCACAATTAACTATGGCTACACCTTC.

V gene TRBV5-1 combines with J gene TRBJ2-1, with D unresolved. CDR1 SGHRS and CDR2 YFSETQ come from the germline V gene. The CDR3 covers 16 residues. The V end was cut by 5 bases, the J end by 0 bases, with 15 bases between. The CDR3 coding sequence is TGCGCCAGCAGTCGTGACCGCTTTAGCTCCTACAATGAGCAGTTCTTC. Translation gives CASSRDRFSSYNEQFF. The full variable domain, completed using reference TRBV5-1 and TRBJ2-1, is KAGVTQTPRYLIKTRGQQVTLSCSPISGHRSVSWYQQTPGQGLQFLFEYFSETQRNKGNFPGRFSGRQFSNSRSEMNVSTLELGDSALYLCASSRDRFSSYNEQFFGPGTRLTVL.

The chain uses TRBV27 and TRBJ1-4; maybe TRBD1 (5 bases). The CDR3 length is 15 residues. Deletions cut 4 bases from V and 7 bases from J, with 16 bases between. From germline, CDR1 is MNHEY and CDR2 SMNVEV (reference sequence). CDR3 in amino acids: CASSSGHWSGEKLFF. The CDR3, as DNA: TGTGCCAGCAGTTCCGGACATTGGTCAGGTGAAAAACTGTTTTTT.

This clone appeared a few times. The chain is built from TRBV10-3 and TRBJ2-7, with 9 bases that match TRBD1. Germline V gene sequence: CDR1 ENHRY, CDR2 SYGVKD. The CDR3 loop spans 12 amino acids. The V segment lost 10 bases and the J segment 2 bases; nucleotides outside the gene matches: 3. In nucleotides, the CDR3 is TGTGCCACTGGACAGGGGACCTACGAGCAGTACTTC. Protein: CATGQGTYEQYF.

There are many counts of this clone. The sample contains more than one DNA sequence encoding this CDR3. This chain joins TRBV11-2 and TRBJ2-7; D not certain. In germline, CDR1 is SGHAT, CDR2 FQNNGV. This CDR3 is 14 amino acids long. Deletions cut 1 base from V and 2 bases from J, with 9 bases between. The DNA for the CDR3 is TGTGCCAGCAGCTTAGTAGGTAGGGCCTACGAGCAGTACTTC. The encoded protein is CASSLVGRAYEQYF.

Only a few counts were recorded for this clone. This chain joins TRBV5-5 and TRBJ2-3, with D possibly being TRBD1 (5 bases). Trimming pared 1 base from V and 5 bases from J, leaving 11 bases between. The CDR3 consists of 14 residues. Germline lookup yields CDR1 SGHKS and CDR2 YYEKEE (reference sequence). CDR3: CASSLSGAEDTQYF. The DNA for the CDR3 is TGTGCCAGCAGCTTGAGTGGGGCGGAAGATACGCAGTATTTT. The variable domain in full, completed from reference TRBV5-5 and TRBJ2-3, reads DAGVTQSPTHLIKTRGQQVTLRCSPISGHKSVSWYQQVLGQGPQFIFQYYEKEERGRGNFPDRFSARQFPNYSSELNVNALLLGDSALYLCASSLSGAEDTQYFGPGTRLTVL.

This clone was seen at least ten times. This sequence joins TRBV7-9 and TRBJ2-1; 8 positions agree with TRBD2. The CDR3 totals 12 residues. V lost 6 bases, J lost 6 bases, and 1 base stayed unmatched. The germline gives CDR1 SEHNR, CDR2 FQNEAQ (reference sequence). CDR3 sequence: CASSTSGNEQFF. Here the CDR3 DNA reads TGTGCCAGCAGTACTAGCGGCAATGAGCAGTTCTTC.

The chain employs TRBV6-5 and TRBJ2-1, with D hard to call. Trimming cost V 6 bases and J 7 bases, with 13 bases left between them. CDR1 and CDR2 (germline): MNHEY, SVGAGI. This CDR3 comprises 13 residues. CDR3 nucleotide sequence: TGTGCCAGCAGAAGGTCGGCCGAGAATGAGCAGTTCTTC. Amino acids: CASRRSAENEQFF.

This clone came up many times. This sequence joins TRBV28 and TRBJ2-7, with TRBD2 identical over 10 bases. Germline lookup yields CDR1 MDHEN and CDR2 SYDVKM. There are 13 residues in the CDR3. V was pared by 6 bases and J by 4 bases, with 3 bases of the junction left unmatched. The CDR3, as DNA: TGTGCCAGCAGGTTACTAGCGGGGTACGAGCAGTACTTC. Its protein product is CASRLLAGYEQYF.

This rearrangement joins TRBV29-1 to TRBJ2-2; TRBD1 might be the D (5 bases). Trimming cost V 6 bases and J 6 bases, with 14 bases left between them. The germline V gene encodes CDR1 SQVTM and CDR2 ANQGSEA. The CDR3 is made up of 13 amino acids. In DNA form, the CDR3 reads TGCAGCGTCTGGCAGGGAAGATCCGGGGAGCTGTTTTTT. It specifies CSVWQGRSGELFF.

This clone was observed a handful of times. In DNA, the CDR3 is TGCGCCAGCAGCCATGCAATCTCAGATACGCAGTATTTT. It encodes CASSHAISDTQYF. V gene TRBV4-3 combines with J gene TRBJ2-3; no clear D. Trimming pared 3 bases from V and 4 bases from J, leaving 8 bases between. The CDR3 extends over 13 amino acids. Germline loops: CDR1 LGHNA, CDR2 YSLEER.

This chain uses TRBV2 with TRBJ2-2; no firm D call. Between the trimmed V and J ends, which lost 3 bases and 7 bases, there was a span of 12 bases. In germline, CDR1 is SNHLY, CDR2 FYNNEI. This CDR3 has 14 residues. The chain's CDR3 is CASSDVVVGGELFF. In DNA, the CDR3 is TGTGCCAGCAGTGACGTAGTAGTTGGCGGGGAGCTGTTTTTT.

In this sample, this clone turned up many times. This chain links TRBV30 with TRBJ2-7; no clear D. V lost 5 bases to trimming and J lost 0 bases, with 11 bases between them. The CDR3 contains 13 residues. In germline, CDR1 is GTSNPN, CDR2 SVGIG (reference sequence). The DNA for the CDR3 is TGTGCCTGGGACCGTGGCTACTCCTACGAGCAGTACTTC. It encodes CAWDRGYSYEQYF.

This clone was seen a few times. The gene calls are TRBV2 and TRBJ2-5, with 11 bases matching TRBD2. The CDR3 totals 16 residues. The V and J ends lost 5 bases and 1 base, in that order; junction bases with no gene match: 6. Looked up from germline, CDR1 is SNHLY and CDR2 is FYNNEI. The DNA of the CDR3 is TGTGCCAGCAGTCCCGGGACTAGCGGATCCCAAGAGACCCAGTACTTC. Its protein is CASSPGTSGSQETQYF.

This clone was seen more than once but under ten times. The genes are TRBV7-2 and TRBJ2-4; TRBD2 might be the D (5 bases). Germline V lookup: CDR1 SGHTA, CDR2 FQGNSA. The CDR3 contains 15 residues. The V end was cut by 2 bases, the J end by 9 bases, with 17 bases between. Here the CDR3 reads CASSLLPAPGSIQYF. For the CDR3, the DNA is TGTGCCAGCAGCTTACTCCCGGCCCCGGGGAGCATTCAGTACTTC.

This clone was seen at least ten times. This rearrangement joins TRBV25-1 to TRBJ2-5; D is possibly TRBD1 (5 bases). The CDR3 is 15 amino acids. Trimming left V 1 base short and J 6 bases short, with 15 bases between. CDR1 is MGHDK and CDR2 is SYGVNS in the germline V gene. The CDR3 bases are TGTGCCAGCAGTGAATCAAGGGGCACCAAGAAGACCCAGTACTTC. Its translation: CASSESRGTKKTQYF.

This clone came up a few times. The J gene is TRBJ2-7, the V gene TRBV7-8; TRBD1 or TRBD2 may be the D gene (5 bases each). The CDR3 covers 15 residues. The V end was cut by 1 base, the J end by 6 bases, with 16 bases between. Germline V CDR1 and CDR2: SGHVS, FQNEAQ. The CDR3 sequence is CASSLVGNEGSEQYF. The CDR3 nucleotides are TGTGCCAGCAGCTTAGTTGGGAATGAGGGGTCCGAGCAGTACTTC.

The V gene is TRBV19, the J gene TRBJ1-5; TRBD1 agrees at 7 bases. This CDR3 contains 13 residues. V was pared by 5 bases and J by 7 bases, with 5 bases of the junction left unmatched. Germline CDR1 is LNHDA and CDR2 is SQIVND (reference sequence). The CDR3 loop reads CASSVDRDQPQHF. CDR3 bases: TGTGCCAGTAGTGTTGACAGGGACCAGCCCCAGCATTTT. Looking up the rest from reference TRBV19 and TRBJ1-5 gives the full variable domain: DGGITQSPKYLFRKEGQNVTLSCEQNLNHDAMYWYRQDPGQGLRLIYYSQIVNDFQKGDIAEGYSVSREKKESFPLTVTSAQKNPTAFYLCASSVDRDQPQHFGDGTRLSIL.

V is TRBV7-3 and J is TRBJ2-5; D is unclear. CDR1 is SGHTA, CDR2 FQGTGA, per germline. This CDR3 has 14 residues. Deletions cut 5 bases from V and 5 bases from J, with 15 bases between. The CDR3 coding sequence is TGTGCCAGCAGCCCCGGCGGAAGTCCTGAGACCCAGTACTTC. Protein product: CASSPGGSPETQYF.

The gene calls are TRBV19 and TRBJ2-1; 7 positions match TRBD2. The junction had 7 bases not matched to a gene; V was cut back by 6 bases and J by 5 bases. CDR1 is LNHDA, CDR2 SQIVND, per germline (reference sequence). There are 14 residues in the CDR3. CDR3 in DNA: TGTGCCAGTAGGGGGCGACTAGCAAACAATGAGCAGTTCTTC. Residues: CASRGRLANNEQFF.

In its sample, this clone was seen a few times. CDR3 loop: CASSFGTSLTDTQYF. The CDR3 coding sequence is TGTGCCAGCAGTTTCGGGACTAGCTTAACAGATACGCAGTATTTT. The rearrangement joins TRBV28 to TRBJ2-3; TRBD2 matches 9 bases. Trimming took 3 bases from V and 3 from J; bases not matched to a gene: 4. Germline V gene sequence: CDR1 MDHEN, CDR2 SYDVKM. CDR3 length equals 15 residues. Complete variable domain (other parts from reference TRBV28 and TRBJ2-3): DVKVTQSSRYLVKRTGEKVFLECVQDMDHENMFWYRQDPGLGLRLIYFSYDVKMKEKGDIPEGYSVSREKKERFSLILESASTNQTSMYLCASSFGTSLTDTQYFGPGTRLTVL.